These 30 T cell receptor beta chains share one sample of origin, sequenced in a study of beta chain features in type 1 diabetes. cDNA synthesis used the whole RNA isolate, giving expressed TCRB sequences. Data came from immunoSEQ multiplex PCR; TCRdb stores just in-frame clones and leaves some out. This sample yields approximately 160,000 clones, of which around 8% are seen a single time; about 0.6% belongs to the top ten. Sample: central memory CD4+ T cells from blood. All receptors come from a man younger than 35 in good health.

The rearrangement uses TRBV4-3 and TRBJ1-4; the D is unclear. The V gene's germline CDR1 is LGHNA and CDR2 YSLEER. The CDR3 spans 17 residues. V was clipped by 0 bases and J by 3 bases, with 14 bases between them. The CDR3 DNA is TGCGCCAGCAGCCAAGATCCGCCGCCGGGAGCTAATGAAAAACTGTTTTTT. Its protein is CASSQDPPPGANEKLFF.

This clone was found a few times. The V and J genes are TRBV5-4 and TRBJ1-2, with TRBD1 matching over 9 bases. Germline-derived CDR1 and CDR2 are SGHNT and YYREEE (reference sequence). V dropped 3 bases and J dropped 4; count of bases not matched to a gene: 1. The CDR3 has 13 residues. CDR3 nucleotide sequence: TGTGCCAGCAGCTCGGGACAGGGCTATGGCTACACCTTC. As protein: CASSSGQGYGYTF.

The genes are TRBV5-1 and TRBJ2-7; the match to TRBD1 covers 7 bases. CDR1 and CDR2 (germline): SGHRS, YFSETQ. This CDR3 is built from 14 residues. Germline trimming cut 3 bases from V and 4 bases from J; bases unmatched to any gene: 7. Written as DNA, the CDR3 is TGCGCCAGCAGCTCGGAAGGGGGCTCATACGAGCAGTACTTC. Translating it yields CASSSEGGSYEQYF. The entire variable domain, with the rest obtained from reference TRBV5-1 and TRBJ2-7, is as follows: KAGVTQTPRYLIKTRGQQVTLSCSPISGHRSVSWYQQTPGQGLQFLFEYFSETQRNKGNFPGRFSGRQFSNSRSEMNVSTLELGDSALYLCASSSEGGSYEQYFGPGTRLTVT.

CDR3 DNA sequence: TGCGCCAGCAGCCAAGATCGGACAGGGGACGAAAAACTGTTTTTT. The encoded protein is CASSQDRTGDEKLFF. The chain uses TRBV4-3 and TRBJ1-4; 9 nucleotides match TRBD1. The CDR3 loop spans 15 amino acids. The junction had 4 bases not matched to a gene; V was cut back by 0 bases and J by 8 bases. Germline V lookup: CDR1 LGHNA, CDR2 YSLEER.

This clone was seen repeatedly, ten times or more. Other DNA variants within this sample encode the same CDR3. The chain has TRBV18 and TRBJ2-3, with 7 bases matching TRBD2. Looked up from germline, CDR1 is KGHSH and CDR2 is LQKENI. The CDR3 is made up of 14 amino acids. V shed 0 bases and J 4 bases; nucleotides not matched to a gene: 1. The CDR3 bases are TGTGCCAGCTCACCACCGGCGGGGGCAGATACGCAGTATTTT. It translates to CASSPPAGADTQYF.

This clone has only a few counts. V gene TRBV18 combines with J gene TRBJ2-7; 7 nucleotides match TRBD1. The CDR3 is 15 residues long. CDR1 is KGHSH, CDR2 LQKENI, per germline. V lost 6 bases to trimming and J lost 0 bases; unmatched junction nucleotides: 8. The DNA for the CDR3 is TGTGCCAGCTCCGTCGGACAGGCGAGCTCCTACGAGCAGTACTTC. It yields the protein CASSVGQASSYEQYF.

The sample holds a few counts of this clone. The rearrangement links TRBV14 to TRBJ1-1; possibly TRBD1 for D (5 bases). The germline gives CDR1 SGHDN, CDR2 FVKESK. Deletions cut 4 bases from V and 3 bases from J, with 9 bases between. This CDR3 is built from 13 residues. CDR3 in amino acids: CASSPQGYTEAFF. In DNA, the CDR3 is TGTGCCAGCAGCCCGCAGGGCTACACTGAAGCTTTCTTT. The full variable domain, rest sourced from reference TRBV14 and TRBJ1-1, is EAGVTQFPSHSVIEKGQTVTLRCDPISGHDNLYWYRRVMGKEIKFLLHFVKESKQDESGMPNNRFLAERTGGTYSTLKVQPAELEDSGVYFCASSPQGYTEAFFGQGTRLTVV.

J is TRBJ1-2 and V is TRBV27, with 7 bases matching TRBD1. The germline gives CDR1 MNHEY, CDR2 SMNVEV (reference sequence). V lost 7 bases, J lost 4 bases, and 12 bases stayed unmatched. The CDR3 has 15 residues. CDR3 sequence (DNA): TGTGCCAGCACCCTACGTGAGCCAGGGGGCTATGGCTACACCTTC. This encodes CASTLREPGGYGYTF.

In its sample, this clone was seen many times. This sequence joins TRBV7-9 and TRBJ1-1; possible D gene TRBD1, 5 bases. The CDR3 runs 14 residues. Trimming took off 5 bases at V and 5 bases at J, with 15 bases between the two ends. Germline CDR1 SEHNR, CDR2 FQNEAQ (reference sequence). CDR3: CASSAMGGETEAFF. CDR3 bases: TGTGCCAGCAGCGCCATGGGGGGGGAAACTGAAGCTTTCTTT.

This clone occurred a few times. The rearrangement uses TRBV11-3 and TRBJ1-1; 9 nucleotides agree with TRBD1. V lost 5 bases to trimming and J lost 11 bases; unmatched junction nucleotides: 9. Germline lookup yields CDR1 SGHNT and CDR2 YENEEA. The CDR3 totals 13 residues. The CDR3 reads CASSAADRGRAFF. The CDR3 region has the DNA TGTGCCAGCAGCGCCGCGGACAGGGGTCGTGCTTTCTTT.

In its sample, this clone was seen many times. V is TRBV29-1 and J is TRBJ1-2, with D possibly being TRBD1 (5 bases). V shed 7 bases and J shed 8 bases, with 17 bases lying between them. The CDR3 is 12 amino acids. Germline V gives CDR1 SQVTM, CDR2 ANQGSEA. The CDR3: CSAGHRLGGYTF. Written as DNA, the CDR3 is TGCAGCGCCGGACACCGGTTGGGAGGCTACACCTTC.

Only a few counts were recorded for this clone. The V gene is TRBV28, the J gene TRBJ1-2; TRBD1 matches at 9 bases. Germline V CDR1 and CDR2: MDHEN, SYDVKM. The CDR3 runs 12 residues. The V segment lost 10 bases and the J segment 6 bases; nucleotides outside the gene matches: 6. As DNA, the CDR3 is TGTGCCACCGTAACAGGGGGCGATGGCTACACCTTC. Translated: CATVTGGDGYTF.

This clone has only a few counts. The gene calls are TRBV9 and TRBJ2-3; a weak D match, TRBD2 (6 bases). The CDR3 contains 15 residues. Germline V lookup: CDR1 SGDLS, CDR2 YYNGEE. V dropped 4 bases and J dropped 0 bases, with 12 bases sitting between them. CDR3 bases: TGTGCCAGCAGCCCCGGACTATTAAGCACAGATACGCAGTATTTT. Translation gives CASSPGLLSTDTQYF.

The chain carries TRBV19 and TRBJ2-5; 11 nucleotides match TRBD1. The CDR3 is 16 amino acids. In germline, CDR1 is LNHDA, CDR2 SQIVND (reference sequence). J was trimmed by 4 bases and V by 4 bases; bases with no gene match: 8. The DNA for the CDR3 is TGTGCCAGTAGTACCGTTAGGACAGGGGGCTCAGAGACCCAGTACTTC. Residues: CASSTVRTGGSETQYF.

The J gene is TRBJ2-3, the V gene TRBV11-2, with D perhaps TRBD2 (6 bases). There are 15 residues in the CDR3. The ends were cut back, 3 bases at V and 2 bases at J, with 12 bases in the middle. The germline gives CDR1 SGHAT, CDR2 FQNNGV. CDR3 protein: CASSFTGETTDTQYF. CDR3 DNA sequence: TGTGCCAGCAGCTTTACGGGGGAGACCACAGATACGCAGTATTTT.

This clone has more than one count but fewer than ten. The J gene is TRBJ2-7, the V gene TRBV19, with TRBD2 matching 8 bases. The germline V gene encodes CDR1 LNHDA and CDR2 SQIVND (reference sequence). J lost 0 bases, V lost 5 bases, and 12 bases had no gene match. This CDR3 has 17 residues. CDR3 region: CASSWSSGSVGSYEQYF. DNA for the CDR3: TGTGCCAGTAGTTGGTCCAGCGGGAGTGTGGGCTCCTACGAGCAGTACTTC. The full variable domain, completed using reference TRBV19 and TRBJ2-7, is DGGITQSPKYLFRKEGQNVTLSCEQNLNHDAMYWYRQDPGQGLRLIYYSQIVNDFQKGDIAEGYSVSREKKESFPLTVTSAQKNPTAFYLCASSWSSGSVGSYEQYFGPGTRLTVT.

The sample holds a few counts of this clone. At one end the junction does not follow the germline gene, possibly because of a read error. The chain uses TRBV5-4 and TRBJ2-7, with a tentative D call TRBD1 (6 bases). Germline V gene lookup returns CDR1 SGHNT and CDR2 YYREEE (reference sequence). The CDR3 contains 14 residues. The CDR3 coding sequence is TGCGCCAGCAGCCAAGATGTAGGGGGATACGAGCAGTACTTC. Translation: CASSQDVGGYEQYF.

This clone was seen only a few times. The chain uses TRBV10-3 and TRBJ1-2; D gene ambiguous. CDR1 and CDR2 (germline): ENHRY, SYGVKD. V was trimmed by 6 bases and J by 4 bases, leaving 12 bases between them. The CDR3 sequence is 13 residues long. Written as DNA, the CDR3 is TGTGCCATCAGCGGAGCGGAAGCCTATGGCTACACCTTC. This encodes CAISGAEAYGYTF.

The chain combines TRBV7-9 with TRBJ1-2, with unresolved D. The germline V gene encodes CDR1 SEHNR and CDR2 FQNEAQ (reference sequence). The CDR3 sequence is 16 residues long. V dropped 6 bases and J dropped 1 base, with 18 bases sitting between them. This CDR3 reads CASRPPPRNINYGYTF. The CDR3 DNA follows: TGTGCCAGCAGACCCCCCCCCAGAAATATTAACTATGGCTACACCTTC.

V is TRBV9 and J is TRBJ2-2, with 8 bases fitting TRBD1. V lost 1 base to trimming and J lost 13 bases; unmatched junction nucleotides: 9. CDR1 and CDR2 (germline): SGDLS, YYNGEE. This CDR3 has 14 residues. In DNA form, the CDR3 reads TGTGCCAGCAGCGTATTCCAGGGGGCAGATTCGCTGTTTTTT. Its translation is CASSVFQGADSLFF.

The chain uses TRBV5-4 and TRBJ1-4, with no clear D. Trimming took off 2 bases at V and 7 bases at J, with 9 bases between the two ends. CDR3 length: 13 amino acids. The V gene's germline CDR1 is SGHNT and CDR2 YYREEE (reference sequence). CDR3 bases: TGTGCCAGCAGCTTCTGGTCCGGTGAAAAACTGTTTTTT. Protein: CASSFWSGEKLFF.

CDR3 in amino acids: CASSYSNTGRYGYTF. The CDR3 DNA is TGTGCCAGCAGTTACTCGAACACAGGGCGGTATGGCTACACCTTC. V usage is TRBV6-6 and J usage is TRBJ1-2; D possibly corresponds to TRBD1 (6 bases). CDR1 and CDR2 (germline): MNHNY, SVGAGI (reference sequence). Trimming shortened V by 0 bases and J by 5 bases, and 13 bases separated the two germline ends. This CDR3 spans 15 amino acids.

The chain uses TRBV19 and TRBJ2-3; D gene ambiguous. Germline assignment: CDR1 LNHDA and CDR2 SQIVND (reference sequence). This CDR3 contains 15 residues. Between the trimmed V and J ends, which lost 7 bases and 7 bases, there was a span of 21 bases. The CDR3 DNA reads TGTGCCAGTACCGTCAGTAGCACCTCGCCTAATACGCAGTATTTT. Its translation is CASTVSSTSPNTQYF. The full variable domain, in which reference TRBV19 and TRBJ2-3 provide the parts outside the CDR3, is DGGITQSPKYLFRKEGQNVTLSCEQNLNHDAMYWYRQDPGQGLRLIYYSQIVNDFQKGDIAEGYSVSREKKESFPLTVTSAQKNPTAFYLCASTVSSTSPNTQYFGPGTRLTVL.

This clone turned up a few times. The chain uses TRBV27 and TRBJ2-1; D is unclear. V dropped 5 bases and J dropped 10 bases, with 15 bases sitting between them. The CDR3 sequence is 13 residues long. Germline-derived CDR1 and CDR2 are MNHEY and SMNVEV (reference sequence). CDR3 residues: CASSPLKVREQFF. The CDR3 nucleotides read TGTGCCAGCAGTCCCCTCAAAGTTAGAGAGCAGTTCTTC.

V usage is TRBV5-1 and J usage is TRBJ2-5, with 8 positions matching TRBD2. Germline lookup yields CDR1 SGHRS and CDR2 YFSETQ. This CDR3 region has 16 residues. The V segment lost 0 bases and the J segment 5 bases; nucleotides outside the gene matches: 9. The CDR3 loop reads CASSLALNGGEETQYF. Written as DNA, the CDR3 is TGCGCCAGCAGCTTGGCCCTCAACGGGGGGGAGGAGACCCAGTACTTC. Drawing the rest from reference TRBV5-1 and TRBJ2-5, the complete variable domain is KAGVTQTPRYLIKTRGQQVTLSCSPISGHRSVSWYQQTPGQGLQFLFEYFSETQRNKGNFPGRFSGRQFSNSRSEMNVSTLELGDSALYLCASSLALNGGEETQYFGPGTRLLVL.

This clone was seen a few times. The rearrangement joins TRBV29-1 to TRBJ2-3; possible D gene TRBD1, 5 bases. The V and J ends lost 6 bases and 2 bases respectively, with 18 bases between them. The germline V gene has CDR1 SQVTM and CDR2 ANQGSEA. The CDR3 consists of 15 residues. The CDR3 is CSVGLQGNPTDTQYF. DNA of the CDR3: TGCAGCGTCGGCCTGCAGGGAAATCCCACAGATACGCAGTATTTT.

This chain links TRBV4-1 with TRBJ1-4; TRBD1 agrees at 10 bases. With 4 bases clipped from V and 0 bases from J, the junction kept 5 bases outside the gene matches. This CDR3 comprises 17 residues. The germline gives CDR1 MGHRA, CDR2 YSYEKL. CDR3 DNA: TGCGCCAGCAGCCGTTCAGGACAGGGGGCAACTAATGAAAAACTGTTTTTT. It codes for CASSRSGQGATNEKLFF.

In this sample, this clone turned up a few times. The chain is built from TRBV5-1 and TRBJ2-3, with D maybe TRBD1 (6 bases). V lost 3 bases, J lost 10 bases, and 24 bases lay in between. The germline gives CDR1 SGHRS, CDR2 YFSETQ. The CDR3 is made up of 16 amino acids. CDR3: CASSSDRTDTGPPQYF. CDR3 bases: TGCGCCAGCAGCTCCGATCGGACAGACACTGGCCCCCCGCAGTATTTT.

The chain employs TRBV29-1 and TRBJ2-1; TRBD2 agrees at 10 bases. CDR1 and CDR2 from the germline V gene are SQVTM and ANQGSEA. The CDR3 spans 14 residues. V lost 7 bases, J lost 4 bases, and 7 bases stayed unmatched. This CDR3 is CSADPSGSYNEQFF. CDR3 nucleotides: TGCAGCGCGGACCCTAGCGGGAGTTACAATGAGCAGTTCTTC.

This clone was observed a few times. The chain combines TRBV18 with TRBJ2-7; 12 bases agree with TRBD2. The J segment lost 4 bases and the V segment lost 3 bases, leaving 4 bases of the junction unmatched. Germline lookup yields CDR1 KGHSH and CDR2 LQKENI. This CDR3 has 15 amino acids. As DNA, the CDR3 is TGTGCCAGCTCACCGAGACTAGCGGGAGTTTACGAGCAGTACTTC. As protein: CASSPRLAGVYEQYF.